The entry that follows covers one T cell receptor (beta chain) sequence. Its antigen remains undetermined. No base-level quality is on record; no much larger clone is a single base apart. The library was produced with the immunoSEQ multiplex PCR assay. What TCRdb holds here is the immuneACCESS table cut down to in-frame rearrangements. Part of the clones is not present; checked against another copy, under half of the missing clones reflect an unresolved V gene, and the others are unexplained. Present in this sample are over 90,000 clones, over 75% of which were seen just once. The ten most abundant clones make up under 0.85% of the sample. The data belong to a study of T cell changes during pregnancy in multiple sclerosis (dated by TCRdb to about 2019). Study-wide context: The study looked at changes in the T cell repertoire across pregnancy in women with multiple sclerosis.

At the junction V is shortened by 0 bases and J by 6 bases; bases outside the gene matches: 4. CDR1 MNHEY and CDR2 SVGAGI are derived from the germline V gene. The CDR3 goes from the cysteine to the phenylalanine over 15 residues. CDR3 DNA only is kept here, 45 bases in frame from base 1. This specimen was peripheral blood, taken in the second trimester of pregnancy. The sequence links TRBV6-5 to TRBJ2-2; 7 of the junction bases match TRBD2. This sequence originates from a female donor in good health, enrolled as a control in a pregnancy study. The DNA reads TGTGCCAGCAGTTACTCGGGGGGGTTTCCCGGGGAGCTGTTTTTT. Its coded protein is CASSYSGGFPGELFF.